This T cell receptor beta chain is from a study of control samples from healthy donors and cancer patients (dated by TCRdb to 2018 to 2020). Library preparation used the immunoSEQ multiplex PCR assay. In TCRdb, the immuneACCESS table is reduced to in-frame sequences with V and J assigned. These tables do not hold every clone; where another copy was compared, an unresolved V gene accounts for under half, and the others remain unexplained. In all, the sample holds more than 15,000 clones, and roughly 85% of those were seen once. More than 25% of the sample rests with the top ten. V loses 1 base at its end and J loses 7 bases; junction bases beyond the gene matches: 13. CDR1 and CDR2 were assigned from the germline V gene as SGHAT and FQNNGV. The CDR3 starts with the cysteine, ends with the phenylalanine, and has 18 residues. The retained sequence is limited to the CDR3, 54 bases, with the frame set at the first base.

Concerning this clone itself: No cognate antigen has been identified for it. The input lacks base qualities; no much larger clone sits a single base away.

The sequence joins TRBV11-2 to TRBJ1-6; the central 7 bases match TRBD1. Sample: PBMCs. This TCR derives from a man at least 80 years old with head and neck cancer. The CDR3 corresponds to CASSLGPFDRARNSPLHF. The DNA reads as follows: TGTGCCAGCAGCTTAGGTCCCTTTGACAGGGCCAGGAATTCACCCCTCCACTTT. Here the CDR3 is joined to the reference TRBV11-2 and TRBJ1-6 genes, and the full variable domain is: EAGVAQSPRYKIIEKRQSVAFWCNPISGHATLYWYQQILGQGPKLLIQFQNNGVVDDSQLPKDRFSAERLKGVDSTLKIQPAKLEDSAVYLCASSLGPFDRARNSPLHFGNGTRLTVT.